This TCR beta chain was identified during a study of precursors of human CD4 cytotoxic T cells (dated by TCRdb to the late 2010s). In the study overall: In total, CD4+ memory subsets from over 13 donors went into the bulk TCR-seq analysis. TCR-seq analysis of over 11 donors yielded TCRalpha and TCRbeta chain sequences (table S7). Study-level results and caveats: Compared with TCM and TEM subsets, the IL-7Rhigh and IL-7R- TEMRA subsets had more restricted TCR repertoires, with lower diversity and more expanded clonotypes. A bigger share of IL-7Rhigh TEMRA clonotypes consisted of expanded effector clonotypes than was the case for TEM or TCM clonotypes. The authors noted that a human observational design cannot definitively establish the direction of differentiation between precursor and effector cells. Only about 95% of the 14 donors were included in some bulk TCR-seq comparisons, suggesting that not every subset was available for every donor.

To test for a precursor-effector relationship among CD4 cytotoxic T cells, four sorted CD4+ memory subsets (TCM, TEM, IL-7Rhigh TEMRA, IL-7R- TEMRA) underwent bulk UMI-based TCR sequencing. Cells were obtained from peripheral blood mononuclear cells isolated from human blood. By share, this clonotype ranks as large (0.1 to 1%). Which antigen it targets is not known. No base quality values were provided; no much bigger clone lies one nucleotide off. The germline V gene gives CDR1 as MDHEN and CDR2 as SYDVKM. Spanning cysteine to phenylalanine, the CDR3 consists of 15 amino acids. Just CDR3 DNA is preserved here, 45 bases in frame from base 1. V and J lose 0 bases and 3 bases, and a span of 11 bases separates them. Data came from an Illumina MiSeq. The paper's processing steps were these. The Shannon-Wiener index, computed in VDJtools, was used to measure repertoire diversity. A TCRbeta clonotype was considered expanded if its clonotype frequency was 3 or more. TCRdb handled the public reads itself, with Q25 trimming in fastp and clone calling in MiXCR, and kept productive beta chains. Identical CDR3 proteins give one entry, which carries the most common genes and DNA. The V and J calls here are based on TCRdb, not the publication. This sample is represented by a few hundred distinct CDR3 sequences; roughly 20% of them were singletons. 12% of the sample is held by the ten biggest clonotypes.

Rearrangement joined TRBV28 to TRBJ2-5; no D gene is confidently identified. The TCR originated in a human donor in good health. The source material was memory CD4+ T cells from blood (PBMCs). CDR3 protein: CASSLWRGRKETQYF. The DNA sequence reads TGTGCCAGCAGTTTATGGCGAGGACGGAAAGAGACCCAGTACTTC.